The 21 T cell receptor beta chains below come from one sample, sequenced in a study of blood T cell repertoires in COVID-19. Here immunoSEQ multiplex PCR was the method, and the copy in TCRdb shows in-frame clones only, minus some. The profile shows 330,000 or so clones, around 90% of them singletons. Input material: PBMCs or T cells enriched from blood (not recorded which). All receptors derive from a woman in her 30s who had recovered from COVID-19.

The chain carries TRBV6-6 and TRBJ1-3, with D possibly being TRBD1 (5 bases). With 6 bases removed from V and 0 bases from J, the gap between germline ends came to 15 bases. Germline V gene data show CDR1 as MNHNY and CDR2 as SVGAGI (reference sequence). This CDR3 contains 16 residues. The CDR3 DNA reads as TGTGCCAGCAGCTCCCAGGGAAAGGGCTCTGGAAACACCATATATTTT. Translating it yields CASSSQGKGSGNTIYF.

The DNA for the CDR3 is TGTGCCACCAGCGTCATACCCAGGGGGCCCTACGAGCAGTACTTC. Protein product: CATSVIPRGPYEQYF. This sequence joins TRBV15 and TRBJ2-7, with 8 bases aligning to TRBD1. The CDR3 extends over 15 amino acids. CDR1 is LNHNV and CDR2 is YYDKDF in the germline V gene (reference sequence). With 5 bases clipped from V and 2 bases from J, the junction kept 8 bases outside the gene matches.

This clone was observed once. The V call is TRBV3-1 (or the pseudogene TRBV3-2), the J call TRBJ2-2, with 7 bases fitting TRBD1. Germline CDR1 reads LGHDT; CDR2 reads YNNKEL (reference sequence). This CDR3 region has 15 residues. Trimming cost V 4 bases and J 0 bases; bases outside gene matches: 2. The CDR3 nucleotides are TGTGCCAGCAGCCCCCAGGGGGCGAACACCGGGGAGCTGTTTTTT. Translated, it gives CASSPQGANTGELFF.

This sequence joins TRBV7-2 and TRBJ2-5, with D unclear. Germline loops: CDR1 SGHTA, CDR2 FQGNSA. V was clipped by 2 bases and J by 5 bases, with 6 bases between them. The CDR3 is made up of 12 amino acids. The DNA of the CDR3 is TGTGCCAGCAGCTTAACGAGGGAGACCCAGTACTTC. Protein product: CASSLTRETQYF.

The V and J genes are TRBV19 and TRBJ1-3; D ambiguous. Germline loops: CDR1 LNHDA, CDR2 SQIVND (reference sequence). The CDR3 loop spans 14 amino acids. V lost 6 bases and J 1 base, leaving 10 bases between the germline ends. CDR3 DNA: TGTGCCAGTAGAAGACAATCATCTGGAAACACCATATATTTT. Translated: CASRRQSSGNTIYF.

This clone was detected only once. The J gene is TRBJ1-5, the V gene TRBV10-3; D is possibly TRBD1 (6 bases). Germline CDR1 ENHRY, CDR2 SYGVKD. CDR3 length: 13 amino acids. Trimming stripped 6 bases from V and 6 bases from J, with 12 bases between. CDR3 sequence: CAISLRGGQPQHF. Here the CDR3 DNA reads TGTGCCATCAGCCTCAGGGGCGGTCAGCCCCAGCATTTT.

V and J are TRBV27 and TRBJ1-2; D remains unclear. Germline V gene data show CDR1 as MNHEY and CDR2 as SMNVEV (reference sequence). V was clipped by 7 bases and J by 0 bases, with 9 bases between them. The CDR3 totals 13 residues. CDR3 in amino acids: CASTARANYGYTF. CDR3 DNA: TGTGCCAGCACAGCGAGAGCTAACTATGGCTACACCTTC.

This sequence joins TRBV6-2 or TRBV6-3 and TRBJ1-5; the match to TRBD1 covers 8 bases. The germline V gene encodes CDR1 MNHEY and CDR2 SVGEGT. CDR3 length: 18 amino acids. The ends lost 2 bases at V and 4 bases at J; junction bases unmatched: 13. In DNA form, the CDR3 reads TGTGCCAGCAGTTACCGGACAGGGAACCCGTTCCTTAATCAGCCCCAGCATTTT. Protein sequence: CASSYRTGNPFLNQPQHF.

This chain uses TRBV28 with TRBJ1-1; D might be TRBD1 (5 bases). Trimming shortened V by 6 bases and J by 6 bases, and 17 bases separated the two germline ends. Germline V gene data show CDR1 as MDHEN and CDR2 as SYDVKM. This CDR3 region has 14 residues. CDR3 protein: CASRRGDVFAEAFF. The CDR3 coding sequence is TGTGCCAGCAGGCGGGGGGATGTTTTCGCTGAAGCTTTCTTT.

V usage is TRBV6-2 or TRBV6-3 and J usage is TRBJ2-7; 9 bases align to TRBD2. This CDR3 contains 17 residues. The V gene's germline CDR1 is MNHEY and CDR2 SVGEGT. J was trimmed by 1 base and V by 1 base; bases with no gene match: 8. In DNA, the CDR3 is TGTGCCAGCAGTTACTTTCGACTAGCGGTAAGATCCTACGAGCAGTACTTC. Its protein product is CASSYFRLAVRSYEQYF.

This chain uses TRBV20-1 with TRBJ1-1; no reliable D call. CDR1 is DFQATT and CDR2 is SNEGSKA in the germline V gene (reference sequence). The ends were cut back, 3 bases at V and 8 bases at J, with 13 bases in the middle. This CDR3 is 12 amino acids long. This chain's CDR3 is CSASSETEEAFF. In DNA, the CDR3 is TGCAGTGCTAGTAGCGAGACGGAGGAAGCTTTCTTT.

This chain uses TRBV28 with TRBJ1-5; 9 bases fit TRBD1. The CDR3 extends over 12 amino acids. Germline CDR1 is MDHEN and CDR2 is SYDVKM. The trim removed 6 bases at V and 7 bases at J, leaving 1 base unmatched. The chain's CDR3 is CASRTGGQPQHF. CDR3 DNA sequence: TGTGCCAGCAGGACAGGGGGACAGCCCCAGCATTTT.

This clone was seen once. This chain joins TRBV28 and TRBJ2-6, with a tentative D call TRBD1 (5 bases). V lost 7 bases, J lost 0 bases, and 19 bases lay in between. The CDR3 loop spans 18 amino acids. Germline V gene sequence: CDR1 MDHEN, CDR2 SYDVKM. The CDR3: CASTEDTALLSGANVLTF. CDR3 bases: TGTGCCAGCACTGAGGACACGGCCCTTCTCTCTGGGGCCAACGTCCTGACTTTC.

The genes are TRBV12-2 and TRBJ1-1; no check of the table's D call, TRBD1, against the DNA was made. TRBV12-2 is described as a pseudogene. The CDR3 covers 16 residues. CDR3 nucleotides: TGTGCAAGTCGCTCCCGGGACAGGGGGCCCGACACTGAAGCTTTCTTT. Its protein product is CASRSRDRGPDTEAFF.

This clone has more than one count but fewer than ten. The rearrangement joins TRBV19 to TRBJ1-1; D unresolved. The CDR3 spans 13 residues. Germline CDR1 reads LNHDA; CDR2 reads SQIVND (reference sequence). Between the trimmed V and J ends, which lost 3 bases and 1 base, there was a span of 6 bases. CDR3 loop: CASSISTNTEAFF. For the CDR3, the DNA is TGTGCCAGTAGTATTAGCACGAACACTGAAGCTTTCTTT.

This clone occurred once. The chain uses TRBV6-4 and TRBJ1-5; 7 nucleotides agree with TRBD1. The CDR3 is 15 residues long. Germline CDR1 and CDR2: MRHNA and SNTAGT. V lost 2 bases to trimming and J lost 5 bases; unmatched junction nucleotides: 6. The CDR3 DNA reads as TGTGCCAGCAGTGACCCGGACAGGCCCGATCAGCCCCAGCATTTT. It yields the protein CASSDPDRPDQPQHF.

This clone occurred a few times. The CDR3 DNA is TGTGCCAGCACCGGGGGAGAAGCCTATAATTCACCCCTCCACTTT. Translating gives CASTGGEAYNSPLHF. The V gene is TRBV6-6, the J gene TRBJ1-6; possibly TRBD1 for D (5 bases). V was clipped by 7 bases and J by 2 bases, with 12 bases between them. In germline, CDR1 is MNHNY, CDR2 SVGAGI (reference sequence). The CDR3 loop spans 15 amino acids.

The V gene is TRBV18, the J gene TRBJ1-5, with D possibly being TRBD1 (6 bases). Germline V gives CDR1 KGHSH, CDR2 LQKENI. V lost 6 bases and J lost 3, with 12 bases in between. This CDR3 comprises 14 residues. CDR3 in DNA: TGTGCCAGCTCTCACCGGGACAACAATCAGCCCCAGCATTTT. It yields the protein CASSHRDNNQPQHF.

The V gene is TRBV11-2, the J gene TRBJ1-5; D remains ambiguous. Trimming removed 5 bases at V and 3 bases at J, with 14 bases between. This CDR3 region has 15 residues. Germline-derived CDR1 and CDR2 are SGHAT and FQNNGV. CDR3 DNA sequence: TGTGCCAGCAGCCAAACTCCGGGTGTCAATCAGCCCCAGCATTTT. This translates into CASSQTPGVNQPQHF.

The V call is TRBV7-6, the J call TRBJ2-3, with D perhaps TRBD2 (6 bases). Trimming shortened V by 4 bases and J by 4 bases, and 18 bases separated the two germline ends. Germline loops: CDR1 SGHVS, CDR2 FNYEAQ. The CDR3 is made up of 16 amino acids. The CDR3 nucleotides read TGTGCCAGCAGCTACCTCGGGGGTAGTGGCGCAGATACGCAGTATTTT. Its protein product is CASSYLGGSGADTQYF.

This clone has a single count. This chain uses TRBV5-6 with TRBJ2-1; D gene uncertain. The CDR3 is 14 amino acids. Deletions cut 3 bases from V and 1 base from J, with 8 bases between. Germline assignment: CDR1 SGHDT and CDR2 YYEEEE. DNA of the CDR3: TGTGCCAGCAGCTCCTATGCTTCCTACAATGAGCAGTTCTTC. As protein: CASSSYASYNEQFF.